A single T cell receptor (beta chain) is shown here with its context. This entry comes from a study of T cell changes during pregnancy in multiple sclerosis. Some clones are missing from TCRdb's copy, which holds only in-frame ones; the method was immunoSEQ multiplex PCR. The sample lists about 60,000 clones, approximately 93% occurring once. The sequenced sample was CD8+ T cells from peripheral blood mononuclear cells, obtained in the second trimester of pregnancy. This TCR came from a female donor with multiple sclerosis, enrolled in a pregnancy study.

As DNA, the CDR3 is TGTGCCAGCAGCCCACAGGACAGCACGAGGCAGTACTTC. It yields the protein CASSPQDSTRQYF. The chain carries TRBV7-3 and TRBJ2-7; TRBD1 is a possible D gene (6 bases). This CDR3 has 13 residues. The germline gives CDR1 SGHTA, CDR2 FQGTGA. V lost 5 bases to trimming and J lost 9 bases, with 17 bases between them.